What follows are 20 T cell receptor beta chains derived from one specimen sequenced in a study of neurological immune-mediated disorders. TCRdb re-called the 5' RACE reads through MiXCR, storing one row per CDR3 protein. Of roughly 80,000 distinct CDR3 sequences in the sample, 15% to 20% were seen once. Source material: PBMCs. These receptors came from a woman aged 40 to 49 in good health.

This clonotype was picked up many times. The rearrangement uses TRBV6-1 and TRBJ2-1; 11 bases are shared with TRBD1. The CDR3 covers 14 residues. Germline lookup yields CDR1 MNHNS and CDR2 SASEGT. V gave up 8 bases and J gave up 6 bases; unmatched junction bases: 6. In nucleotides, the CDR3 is TGTGCCAGCGGCAGGACAGGGGGCTTCAATGAGCAGTTCTTC. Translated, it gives CASGRTGGFNEQFF.

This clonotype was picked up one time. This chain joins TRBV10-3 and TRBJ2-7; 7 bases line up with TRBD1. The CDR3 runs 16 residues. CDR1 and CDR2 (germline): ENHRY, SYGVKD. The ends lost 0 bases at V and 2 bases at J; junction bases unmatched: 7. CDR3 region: CAISESTGLKPYEQYV. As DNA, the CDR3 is TGTGCCATCAGTGAGTCGACAGGGCTTAAGCCCTACGAGCAGTACGTC.

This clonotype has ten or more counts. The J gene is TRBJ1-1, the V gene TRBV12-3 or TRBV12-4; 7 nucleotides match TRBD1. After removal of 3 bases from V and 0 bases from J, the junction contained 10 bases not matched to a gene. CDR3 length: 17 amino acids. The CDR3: CASSFSGGGNMNTEAFF. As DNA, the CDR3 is TGTGCCAGCAGTTTCTCGGGAGGGGGCAACATGAACACTGAAGCTTTCTTT.

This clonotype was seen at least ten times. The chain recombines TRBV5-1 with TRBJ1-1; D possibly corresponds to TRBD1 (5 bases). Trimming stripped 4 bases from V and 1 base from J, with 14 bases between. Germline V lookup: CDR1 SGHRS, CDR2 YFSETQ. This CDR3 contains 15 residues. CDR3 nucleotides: TGCGCCAGCAGCCCAGGGTCGGGGCGGAACACTGAAGCTTTCTTT. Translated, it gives CASSPGSGRNTEAFF.

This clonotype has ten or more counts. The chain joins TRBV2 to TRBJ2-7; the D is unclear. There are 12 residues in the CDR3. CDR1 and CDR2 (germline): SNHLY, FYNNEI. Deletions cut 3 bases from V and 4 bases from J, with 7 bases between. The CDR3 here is CASSENFYEQYV. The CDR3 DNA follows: TGTGCCAGCAGTGAGAACTTTTACGAGCAGTACGTC.

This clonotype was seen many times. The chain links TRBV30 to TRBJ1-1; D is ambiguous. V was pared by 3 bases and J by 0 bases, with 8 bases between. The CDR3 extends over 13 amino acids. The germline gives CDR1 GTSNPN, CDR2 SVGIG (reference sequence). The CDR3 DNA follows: TGTGCCTGGAGGGACCTTCTGAACACTGAAGCTTTCTTT. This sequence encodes CAWRDLLNTEAFF.

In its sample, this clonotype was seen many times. CDR3 bases: TGTGCCAGCAGCTTAGCGAGCATAGGCTACACCTTC. As protein: CASSLASIGYTF. The chain uses TRBV7-8 and TRBJ1-2; D gene uncertain. CDR1 and CDR2 (germline): SGHVS, FQNEAQ. The CDR3 extends over 12 amino acids. V was clipped by 0 bases and J by 8 bases, with 7 bases between them.

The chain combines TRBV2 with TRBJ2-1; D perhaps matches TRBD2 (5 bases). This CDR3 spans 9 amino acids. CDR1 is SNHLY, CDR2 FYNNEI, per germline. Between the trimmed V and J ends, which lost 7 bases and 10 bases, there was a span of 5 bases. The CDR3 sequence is CASTGEQFF. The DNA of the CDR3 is TGTGCCAGCACGGGGGAGCAGTTCTTC.

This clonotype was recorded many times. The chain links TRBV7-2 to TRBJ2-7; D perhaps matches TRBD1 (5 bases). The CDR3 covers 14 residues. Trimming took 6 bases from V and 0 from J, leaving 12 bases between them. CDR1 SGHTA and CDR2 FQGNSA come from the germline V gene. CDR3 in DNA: TGTGCCAGCAGTACAGGTTCCCTCTCCTACGAGCAGTACTTC. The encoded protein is CASSTGSLSYEQYF.

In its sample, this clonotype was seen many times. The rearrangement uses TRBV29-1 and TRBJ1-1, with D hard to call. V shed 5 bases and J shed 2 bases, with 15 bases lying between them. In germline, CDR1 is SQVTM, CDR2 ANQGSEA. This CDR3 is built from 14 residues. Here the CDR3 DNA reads TGCAGCGTTCAAACTCAGAGAATCAACACTGAAGCTTTCTTT. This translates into CSVQTQRINTEAFF.

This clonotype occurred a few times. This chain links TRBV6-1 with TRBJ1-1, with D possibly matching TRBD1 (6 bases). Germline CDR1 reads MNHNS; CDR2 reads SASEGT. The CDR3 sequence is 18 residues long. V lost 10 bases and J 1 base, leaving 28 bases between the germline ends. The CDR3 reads CATQIPGAYGGPNTEAFF. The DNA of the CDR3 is TGTGCCACCCAGATTCCAGGGGCCTATGGGGGGCCGAACACTGAAGCTTTCTTT.

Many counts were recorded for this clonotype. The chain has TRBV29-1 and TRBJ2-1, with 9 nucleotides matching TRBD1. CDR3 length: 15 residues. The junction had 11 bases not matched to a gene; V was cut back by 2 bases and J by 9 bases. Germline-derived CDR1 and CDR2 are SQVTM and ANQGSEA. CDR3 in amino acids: CSVESRDRDLGEQFF. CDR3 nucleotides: TGCAGCGTTGAAAGTAGGGACAGGGATTTGGGTGAGCAGTTCTTC.

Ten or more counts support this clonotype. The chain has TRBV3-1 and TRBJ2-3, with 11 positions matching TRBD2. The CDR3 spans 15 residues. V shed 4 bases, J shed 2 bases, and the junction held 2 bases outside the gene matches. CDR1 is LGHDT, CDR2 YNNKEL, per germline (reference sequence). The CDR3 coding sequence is TGTGCCAGCAGCCGTAGCGGGGGGGTCACAGATACGCAGTATTTT. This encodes CASSRSGGVTDTQYF.

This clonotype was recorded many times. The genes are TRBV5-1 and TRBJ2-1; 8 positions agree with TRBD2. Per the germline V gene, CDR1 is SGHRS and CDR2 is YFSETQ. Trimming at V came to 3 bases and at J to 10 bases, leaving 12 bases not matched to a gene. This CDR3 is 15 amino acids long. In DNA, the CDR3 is TGCGCCAGCAGCTATGAACAGGCTACGGGGGGGGAGCAGTTCTTC. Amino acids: CASSYEQATGGEQFF.

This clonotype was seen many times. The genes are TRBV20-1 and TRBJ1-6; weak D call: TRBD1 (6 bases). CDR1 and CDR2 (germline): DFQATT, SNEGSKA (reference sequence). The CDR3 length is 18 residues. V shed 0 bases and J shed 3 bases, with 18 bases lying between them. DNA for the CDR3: TGCAGTGCTAGAGATAAGGACAGAGGAACCGTCTATAATTCACCCCTCCACTTT. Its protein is CSARDKDRGTVYNSPLHF.

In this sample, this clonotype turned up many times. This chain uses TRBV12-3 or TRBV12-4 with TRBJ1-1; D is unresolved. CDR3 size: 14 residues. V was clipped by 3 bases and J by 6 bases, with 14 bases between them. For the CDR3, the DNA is TGTGCCAGCAGTTTCGTTGAGACTCGCGCTGAAGCTTTCTTT. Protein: CASSFVETRAEAFF.

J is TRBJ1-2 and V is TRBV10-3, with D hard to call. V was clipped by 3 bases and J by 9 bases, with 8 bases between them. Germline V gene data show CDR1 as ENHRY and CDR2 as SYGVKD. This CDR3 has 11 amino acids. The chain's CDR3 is CAISETGCYTF. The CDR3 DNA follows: TGTGCCATCAGTGAAACGGGTTGCTACACCTTC.

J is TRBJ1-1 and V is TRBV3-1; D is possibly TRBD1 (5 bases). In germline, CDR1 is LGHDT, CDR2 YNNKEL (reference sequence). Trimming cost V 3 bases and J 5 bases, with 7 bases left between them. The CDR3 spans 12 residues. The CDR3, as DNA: TGTGCCAGCAGCCATAAGGGGACTGAAGCTTTCTTT. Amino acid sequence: CASSHKGTEAFF.

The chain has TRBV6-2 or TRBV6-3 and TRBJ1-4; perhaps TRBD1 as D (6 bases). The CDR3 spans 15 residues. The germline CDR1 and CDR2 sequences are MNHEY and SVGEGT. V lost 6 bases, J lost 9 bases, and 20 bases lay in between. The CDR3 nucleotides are TGTGCCAGCAGACCCGACCAGGGGAGGACTAAAAAACTGTTTTTT. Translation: CASRPDQGRTKKLFF.

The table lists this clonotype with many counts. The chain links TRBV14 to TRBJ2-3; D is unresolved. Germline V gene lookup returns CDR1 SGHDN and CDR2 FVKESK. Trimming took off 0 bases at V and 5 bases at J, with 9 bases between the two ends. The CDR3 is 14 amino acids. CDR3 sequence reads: CASSQDSPIDTQYF. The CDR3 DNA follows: TGTGCCAGCAGCCAAGATAGTCCCATAGATACGCAGTATTTT. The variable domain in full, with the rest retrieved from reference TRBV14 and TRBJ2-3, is EAGVTQFPSHSVIEKGQTVTLRCDPISGHDNLYWYRRVMGKEIKFLLHFVKESKQDESGMPNNRFLAERTGGTYSTLKVQPAELEDSGVYFCASSQDSPIDTQYFGPGTRLTVL.